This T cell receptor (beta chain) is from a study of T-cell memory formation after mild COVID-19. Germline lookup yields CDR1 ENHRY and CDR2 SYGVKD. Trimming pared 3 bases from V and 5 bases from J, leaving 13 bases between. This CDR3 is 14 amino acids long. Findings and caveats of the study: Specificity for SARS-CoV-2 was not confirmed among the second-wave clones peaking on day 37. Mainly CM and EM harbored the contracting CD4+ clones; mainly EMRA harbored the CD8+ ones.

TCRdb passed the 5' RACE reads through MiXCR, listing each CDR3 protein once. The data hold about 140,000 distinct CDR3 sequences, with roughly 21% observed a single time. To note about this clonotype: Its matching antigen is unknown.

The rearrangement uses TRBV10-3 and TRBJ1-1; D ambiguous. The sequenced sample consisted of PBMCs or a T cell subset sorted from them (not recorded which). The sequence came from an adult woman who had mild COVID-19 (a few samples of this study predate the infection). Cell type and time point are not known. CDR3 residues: CAISEVQKGTEAFF. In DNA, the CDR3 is TGTGCCATCAGTGAAGTACAAAAGGGTACTGAAGCTTTCTTT.